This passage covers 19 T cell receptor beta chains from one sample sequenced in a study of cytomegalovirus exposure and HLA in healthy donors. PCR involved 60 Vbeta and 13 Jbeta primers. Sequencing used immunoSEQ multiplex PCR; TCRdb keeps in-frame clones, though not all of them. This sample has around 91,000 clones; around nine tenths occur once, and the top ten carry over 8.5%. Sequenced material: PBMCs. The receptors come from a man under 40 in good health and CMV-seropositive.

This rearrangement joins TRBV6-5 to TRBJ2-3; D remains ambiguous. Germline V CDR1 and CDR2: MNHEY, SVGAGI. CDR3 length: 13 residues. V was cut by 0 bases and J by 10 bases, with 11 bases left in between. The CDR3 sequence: CASSYSPTLPQYF. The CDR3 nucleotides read TGTGCCAGCAGTTACTCTCCGACTCTCCCGCAGTATTTT.

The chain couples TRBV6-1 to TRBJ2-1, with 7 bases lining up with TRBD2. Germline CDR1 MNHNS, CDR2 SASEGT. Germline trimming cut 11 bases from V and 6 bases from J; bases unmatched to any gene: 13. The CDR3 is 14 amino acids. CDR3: CADRAAGESNEQFF. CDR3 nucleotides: TGTGCCGACCGGGCCGCGGGAGAGTCCAATGAGCAGTTCTTC.

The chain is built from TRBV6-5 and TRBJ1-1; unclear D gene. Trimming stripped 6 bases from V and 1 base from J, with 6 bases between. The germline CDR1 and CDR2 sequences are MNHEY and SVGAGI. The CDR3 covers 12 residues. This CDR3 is CASRRQNTEAFF. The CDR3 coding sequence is TGTGCCAGCAGGCGGCAGAACACTGAAGCTTTCTTT.

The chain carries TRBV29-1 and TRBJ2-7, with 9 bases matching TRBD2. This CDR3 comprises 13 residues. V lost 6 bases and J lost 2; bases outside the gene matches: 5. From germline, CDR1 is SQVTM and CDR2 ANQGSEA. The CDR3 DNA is TGCAGCGTATGTAGCGGGGGAACCTACGAGCAGTACTTC. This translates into CSVCSGGTYEQYF.

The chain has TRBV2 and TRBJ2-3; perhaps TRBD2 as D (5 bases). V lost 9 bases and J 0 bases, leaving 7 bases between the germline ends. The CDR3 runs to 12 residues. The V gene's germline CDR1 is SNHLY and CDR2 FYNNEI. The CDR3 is CASAGSTDTQYF. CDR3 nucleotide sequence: TGTGCCAGTGCGGGTAGCACAGATACGCAGTATTTT.

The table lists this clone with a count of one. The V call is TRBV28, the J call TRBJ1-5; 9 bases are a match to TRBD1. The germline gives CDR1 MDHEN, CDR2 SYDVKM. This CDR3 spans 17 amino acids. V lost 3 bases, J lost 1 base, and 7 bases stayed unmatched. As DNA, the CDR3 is TGTGCCAGCAGTTTGGATGGGACAGGGAGGAGCAATCAGCCCCAGCATTTT. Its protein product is CASSLDGTGRSNQPQHF.

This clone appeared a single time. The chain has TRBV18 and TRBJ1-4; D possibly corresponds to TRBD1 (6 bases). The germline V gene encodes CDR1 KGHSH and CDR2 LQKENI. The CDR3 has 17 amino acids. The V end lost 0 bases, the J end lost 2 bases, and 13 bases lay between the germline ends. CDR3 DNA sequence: TGTGCCAGCTCACCACCGGCATTTGGGGGCACTAATGAAAAACTGTTTTTT. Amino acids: CASSPPAFGGTNEKLFF.

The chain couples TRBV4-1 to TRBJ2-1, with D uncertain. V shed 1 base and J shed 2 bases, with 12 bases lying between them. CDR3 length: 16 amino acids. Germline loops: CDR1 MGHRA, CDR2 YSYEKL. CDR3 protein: CASSQVQVPAYNEQFF. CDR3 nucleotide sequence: TGCGCCAGCAGCCAAGTGCAGGTCCCTGCCTACAATGAGCAGTTCTTC.

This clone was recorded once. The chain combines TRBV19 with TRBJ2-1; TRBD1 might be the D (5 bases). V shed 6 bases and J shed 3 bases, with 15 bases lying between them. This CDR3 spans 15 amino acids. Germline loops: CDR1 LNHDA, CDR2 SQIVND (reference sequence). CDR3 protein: CASRHDSNLYNEQFF. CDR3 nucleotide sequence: TGTGCCAGTAGGCATGACAGCAACCTCTACAATGAGCAGTTCTTC.

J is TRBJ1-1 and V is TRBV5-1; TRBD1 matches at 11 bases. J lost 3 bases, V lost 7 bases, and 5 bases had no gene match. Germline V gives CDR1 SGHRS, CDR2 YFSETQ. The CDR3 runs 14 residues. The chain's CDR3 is CASGPGQGDTEAFF. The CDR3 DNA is TGCGCCAGCGGCCCGGGACAGGGGGACACTGAAGCTTTCTTT.

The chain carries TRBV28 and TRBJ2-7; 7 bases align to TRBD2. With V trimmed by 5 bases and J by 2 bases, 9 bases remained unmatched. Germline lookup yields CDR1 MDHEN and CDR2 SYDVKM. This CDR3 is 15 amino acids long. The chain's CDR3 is CASSPELARPYEQYF. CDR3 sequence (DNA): TGTGCCAGCAGTCCCGAACTAGCGAGGCCCTACGAGCAGTACTTC.

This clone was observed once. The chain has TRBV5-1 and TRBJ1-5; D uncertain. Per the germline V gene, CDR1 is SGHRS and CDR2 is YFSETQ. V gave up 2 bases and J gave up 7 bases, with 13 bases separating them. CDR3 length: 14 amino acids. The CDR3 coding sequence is TGCGCCAGCAGCTTTAACGGGGTAGGGCAGCCCCAGCATTTT. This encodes CASSFNGVGQPQHF. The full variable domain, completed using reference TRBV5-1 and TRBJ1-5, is KAGVTQTPRYLIKTRGQQVTLSCSPISGHRSVSWYQQTPGQGLQFLFEYFSETQRNKGNFPGRFSGRQFSNSRSEMNVSTLELGDSALYLCASSFNGVGQPQHFGDGTRLSIL.

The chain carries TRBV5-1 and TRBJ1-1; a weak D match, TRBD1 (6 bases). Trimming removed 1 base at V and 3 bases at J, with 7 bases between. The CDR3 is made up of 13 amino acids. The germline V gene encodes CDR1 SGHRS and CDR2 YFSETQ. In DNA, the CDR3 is TGCGCCAGCAGCTTGAACAGGGACACTGAAGCTTTCTTT. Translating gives CASSLNRDTEAFF.

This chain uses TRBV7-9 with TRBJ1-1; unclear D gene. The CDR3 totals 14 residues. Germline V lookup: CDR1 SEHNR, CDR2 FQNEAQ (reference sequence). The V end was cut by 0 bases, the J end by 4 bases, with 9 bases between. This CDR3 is CASSLASSSTEAFF. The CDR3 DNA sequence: TGTGCCAGCAGCTTAGCCTCTTCCAGCACTGAAGCTTTCTTT.

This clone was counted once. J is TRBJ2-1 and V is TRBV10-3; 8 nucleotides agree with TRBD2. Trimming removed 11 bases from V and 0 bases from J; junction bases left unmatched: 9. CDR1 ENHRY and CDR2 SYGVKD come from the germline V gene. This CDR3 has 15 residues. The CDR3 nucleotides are TGTGCCGCCCATCCTAGCGGGCGCTCCTACAATGAGCAGTTCTTC. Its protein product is CAAHPSGRSYNEQFF.

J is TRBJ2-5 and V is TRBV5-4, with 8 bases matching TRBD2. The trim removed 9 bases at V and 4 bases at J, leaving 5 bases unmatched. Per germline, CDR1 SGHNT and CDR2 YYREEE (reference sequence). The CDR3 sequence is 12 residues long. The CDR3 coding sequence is TGTGCCACCCGGGAGGGGGGAGAGACCCAGTACTTC. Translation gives CATREGGETQYF.

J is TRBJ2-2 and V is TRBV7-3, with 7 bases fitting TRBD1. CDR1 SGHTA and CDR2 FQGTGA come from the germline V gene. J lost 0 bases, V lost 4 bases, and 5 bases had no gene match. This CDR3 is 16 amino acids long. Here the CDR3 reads CASSYPGQSNTGELFF. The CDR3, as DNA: TGTGCCAGCAGCTACCCGGGACAGTCGAACACCGGGGAGCTGTTTTTT.

The CDR3 bases are TGCGCCAGCAGCGCCGGGAGGCAGTTGGGCAATGAGCAGTTCTTC. This translates into CASSAGRQLGNEQFF. The chain links TRBV5-1 to TRBJ2-1; 7 nucleotides agree with TRBD2. The germline gives CDR1 SGHRS, CDR2 YFSETQ. CDR3 length equals 15 residues. J lost 6 bases, V lost 4 bases, and 10 bases had no gene match.

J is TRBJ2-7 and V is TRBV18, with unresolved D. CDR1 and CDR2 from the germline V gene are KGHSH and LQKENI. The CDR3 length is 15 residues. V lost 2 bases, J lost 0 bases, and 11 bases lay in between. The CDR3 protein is CASSPEFHGSYEQYF. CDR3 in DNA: TGTGCCAGCTCACCAGAGTTTCACGGCTCCTACGAGCAGTACTTC.